The next 21 T cell receptor beta chains were all read from a single sample in a study of PD-L1 blockade in urothelial cancer. TCRdb's table, derived via immunoSEQ multiplex PCR, lists solely in-frame clones and lacks some. Among 130,000 or so clones listed, roughly 84% were seen once. Time point denoted: pretreatment peripheral blood. Source: PBMCs, taken around atezolizumab (anti-PD-L1) treatment. The receptors come from a man aged 45-65 years with urothelial cancer.

The chain employs TRBV14 and TRBJ2-7; D might be TRBD2 (5 bases). CDR1 is SGHDN and CDR2 is FVKESK in the germline V gene. This CDR3 is 16 amino acids long. V lost 3 bases, J lost 2 bases, and 17 bases lay in between. CDR3 residues: CASSHPGIRLPYEQYF. The DNA for the CDR3 is TGTGCCAGCAGCCACCCCGGGATAAGGCTTCCCTACGAGCAGTACTTC.

This clone was counted between two and nine times. The V and J genes are TRBV9 and TRBJ1-1; unclear D gene. Trimming stripped 1 base from V and 1 base from J, with 8 bases between. The CDR3 totals 14 residues. Germline CDR1 reads SGDLS; CDR2 reads YYNGEE. The CDR3: CASSVMEGNTEAFF. The CDR3 nucleotides are TGTGCCAGCAGCGTAATGGAGGGGAACACTGAAGCTTTCTTT.

The gene calls are TRBV7-7 and TRBJ2-2, with TRBD2 matching over 14 bases. The CDR3 spans 15 residues. Germline V gene sequence: CDR1 SSHAT, CDR2 FNYEAQ (reference sequence). CDR3 region: CAVGLAGVGTGELFF. The CDR3 region has the DNA TGTGCGGTGGGACTAGCGGGAGTTGGTACCGGGGAGCTGTTTTTT.

The rearrangement uses TRBV7-6 and TRBJ1-1; possible D gene TRBD1, 6 bases. The CDR3 has 18 amino acids. V lost 1 base to trimming and J lost 2 bases, with 20 bases between them. Germline CDR1 SGHVS, CDR2 FNYEAQ. This chain's CDR3 is CASSLVPGGLQGNTEAFF. Written as DNA, the CDR3 is TGTGCCAGCAGCTTAGTCCCGGGGGGATTACAGGGAAACACTGAAGCTTTCTTT.

This sequence joins TRBV27 and TRBJ2-7; TRBD1 matches at 9 bases. Per the germline V gene, CDR1 is MNHEY and CDR2 is SMNVEV (reference sequence). The V and J ends lost 5 bases and 0 bases, in that order; junction bases with no gene match: 8. The CDR3 extends over 16 amino acids. The CDR3 loop reads CASSRLGQGPSYEQYF. In nucleotides, the CDR3 is TGTGCCAGCAGTCGTTTAGGACAGGGGCCCTCCTACGAGCAGTACTTC.

V is TRBV7-3 and J is TRBJ2-1; 15 bases match TRBD2. The CDR3 has 19 residues. Germline CDR1 reads SGHTA; CDR2 reads FQGTGA. V lost 0 bases and J lost 5; bases outside the gene matches: 8. The CDR3 DNA reads TGTGCCAGCAGCTTAACTCGGACTAGCGGGAGGGCCTTCCACAATGAGCAGTTCTTC. This encodes CASSLTRTSGRAFHNEQFF.

V is TRBV5-1 and J is TRBJ1-1, with TRBD1 matching over 9 bases. The CDR3 has 14 amino acids. After removal of 6 bases from V and 1 base from J, the junction contained 4 bases not matched to a gene. The germline V gene has CDR1 SGHRS and CDR2 YFSETQ. The CDR3 loop is CASKGQGENTEAFF. In DNA form, the CDR3 reads TGCGCCAGCAAGGGACAGGGCGAGAACACTGAAGCTTTCTTT.

This chain connects TRBV29-1 to TRBJ2-2, with a weak D call TRBD2 (7 bases). The CDR3 spans 13 residues. Trimming removed 6 bases at V and 5 bases at J, with 13 bases between. The germline V gene encodes CDR1 SQVTM and CDR2 ANQGSEA. CDR3 sequence reads: CSVAKGGTGELFF. The DNA for the CDR3 is TGCAGCGTGGCCAAGGGGGGGACCGGGGAGCTGTTTTTT.

The rearrangement links TRBV5-1 to TRBJ2-7; perhaps TRBD2 as D (6 bases). V gave up 0 bases and J gave up 5 bases, with 12 bases separating them. The CDR3 is made up of 14 amino acids. Germline V lookup: CDR1 SGHRS, CDR2 YFSETQ. The CDR3 DNA reads TGCGCCAGCAGCTTGGCCGGGGCTAGCGACGAGCAGTACTTC. Translating gives CASSLAGASDEQYF.

V gene TRBV5-4 combines with J gene TRBJ1-1; D perhaps matches TRBD1 (6 bases). The CDR3 consists of 14 residues. V gave up 0 bases and J gave up 5 bases, with 11 bases separating them. Germline V gene lookup returns CDR1 SGHNT and CDR2 YYREEE (reference sequence). This CDR3 is CASSLAGALTEAFF. CDR3 bases: TGTGCCAGCAGCTTGGCAGGGGCTTTAACTGAAGCTTTCTTT.

The chain couples TRBV7-3 to TRBJ2-1, with D perhaps TRBD1 (6 bases). Looked up from germline, CDR1 is SGHTA and CDR2 is FQGTGA. V was pared by 5 bases and J by 6 bases, with 17 bases between. The CDR3 length is 15 residues. The CDR3 DNA follows: TGTGCCAGCAGCCCCTCGACAGGCTTTTTCAATGAGCAGTTCTTC. Protein product: CASSPSTGFFNEQFF.

This chain's CDR3 is CASSLLQGYEQYF. CDR3 sequence (DNA): TGTGCCAGCAGTTTACTACAGGGCTACGAGCAGTACTTC. The chain is built from TRBV27 and TRBJ2-7, with D possibly matching TRBD1 (6 bases). In germline, CDR1 is MNHEY, CDR2 SMNVEV (reference sequence). There are 13 residues in the CDR3. The germline V and J ends were trimmed by 2 bases and 3 bases, with 8 bases remaining between them.

This clone was seen more than once but under ten times. A junction end diverges from the germline sequence, so it may reflect a read error. The chain couples TRBV15 to TRBJ2-7; 7 bases fit TRBD2. Germline V gene sequence: CDR1 LNHNV, CDR2 YYDKDF (reference sequence). The CDR3 is 14 amino acids. CDR3 nucleotides: TGTGCCACTTCCCGCAGGAGCGGGAAAGTTGAGCTGTACTTC. It encodes CATSRRSGKVELYF.

This rearrangement joins TRBV5-8 to TRBJ2-7; TRBD2 matches at 8 bases. Germline loops: CDR1 SGHTS, CDR2 YDEGEE. Trimming cost V 0 bases and J 3 bases; bases outside gene matches: 11. The CDR3 contains 17 residues. The CDR3 loop reads CASSLGLTSELLYEQYF. The CDR3 DNA is TGTGCCAGCAGCTTGGGCTTGACTAGCGAGTTACTCTACGAGCAGTACTTC.

This clone showed up just once. The chain is built from TRBV27 and TRBJ2-5; D not certain. The CDR3 is made up of 11 amino acids. Germline loops: CDR1 MNHEY, CDR2 SMNVEV (reference sequence). The germline V and J ends were trimmed by 3 bases and 4 bases, with 3 bases remaining between them. The CDR3: CASSFSETQYF. The DNA of the CDR3 is TGTGCCAGCAGTTTCTCAGAGACCCAGTACTTC.

The V and J genes are TRBV5-1 and TRBJ2-7; possibly TRBD1 for D (5 bases). The V gene lost 1 base and the J gene lost 3 bases, with 11 bases spanning the gap. The CDR3 runs to 14 residues. Per germline, CDR1 SGHRS and CDR2 YFSETQ. The chain's CDR3 is CASSLPGKIYEQYF. The DNA of the CDR3 is TGCGCCAGCAGCTTGCCAGGGAAGATCTACGAGCAGTACTTC.

This clone has a handful of counts. The chain employs TRBV19 and TRBJ2-1, with D possibly matching TRBD2 (9 bases). V was cut by 4 bases and J by 8 bases, with 21 bases left in between. Germline V gene sequence: CDR1 LNHDA, CDR2 SQIVND (reference sequence). CDR3 length: 16 amino acids. The CDR3 region has the DNA TGTGCCAGTAGTAGACAGGGGCGCGGGGGGGGTCATGAGCAGTTCTTC. Protein sequence: CASSRQGRGGGHEQFF. Full variable domain (outside the CDR3, taken from reference TRBV19 and TRBJ2-1): DGGITQSPKYLFRKEGQNVTLSCEQNLNHDAMYWYRQDPGQGLRLIYYSQIVNDFQKGDIAEGYSVSREKKESFPLTVTSAQKNPTAFYLCASSRQGRGGGHEQFFGPGTRLTVL.

The V and J genes are TRBV7-2 and TRBJ2-2; D is undetermined. The CDR3 spans 16 residues. Germline V gives CDR1 SGHTA, CDR2 FQGNSA. V lost 0 bases to trimming and J lost 1 base, with 9 bases between them. This CDR3 is CASSLARLRNTGELFF. The CDR3 DNA follows: TGTGCCAGCAGCTTAGCGAGACTCCGGAACACCGGGGAGCTGTTTTTT.

The CDR3 DNA sequence: TGTGCCAGCAGTTATCGGGGGGTGGAGCCCCAGCATTTT. It translates to CASSYRGVEPQHF. V and J are TRBV6-5 and TRBJ1-5; D is possibly TRBD1 (5 bases). The CDR3 contains 13 residues. Germline values: CDR1 MNHEY, CDR2 SVGAGI. The V gene lost 3 bases and the J gene lost 8 bases, with 11 bases spanning the gap.

Here the CDR3 DNA reads TGTGCCAGCAGTTTCCGACGGGACACCGGGGAGCTGTTTTTT. Amino acid sequence: CASSFRRDTGELFF. The V and J genes are TRBV5-8 and TRBJ2-2; D gene uncertain. This CDR3 is built from 14 residues. Germline V gene sequence: CDR1 SGHTS, CDR2 YDEGEE. V lost 5 bases, J lost 3 bases, and 11 bases lay in between.

This chain uses TRBV19 with TRBJ2-7, with 13 nucleotides matching TRBD2. There are 16 residues in the CDR3. V was clipped by 5 bases and J by 3 bases; unmatched bases: 7. The germline V gene has CDR1 LNHDA and CDR2 SQIVND (reference sequence). The CDR3 protein is CASSAKLAGGFYEQYF. The DNA for the CDR3 is TGTGCCAGTAGTGCTAAACTAGCGGGAGGGTTCTACGAGCAGTACTTC.